This T cell receptor beta chain comes out of a study of memory CD8 T cells in hepatitis C reinfection. Study summary: HCV reinfection meant a positive HCV RNA test after two negative tests at least 60 days apart. Late or post reinfection samples were taken 12 to 24 weeks after detection.

Germline V gives CDR1 MNHEY, CDR2 SMNVEV (reference sequence). The V end was cut by 5 bases, the J end by 4 bases, with 12 bases between. The CDR3 totals 14 residues. Documented time point: late/post reinfection, 12 to 24 weeks after detection. Sorted cells were sequenced directly ex vivo without any in vitro expansion. Only in-frame clones appear in the TCRdb table, and some are missing; sequencing was by immunoSEQ multiplex PCR. The sample has about 46,000 clones, roughly 89% seen once. The receptor was derived from a man younger than 30 with hepatitis C virus infection. V usage is TRBV27 and J usage is TRBJ2-1; D gene uncertain. Sequencing was performed on naive CD8+ T cells sorted from blood. The CDR3 protein is CASSPLVRYNEQFF. The CDR3 DNA is TGTGCCAGCAGTCCCCTAGTACGATACAATGAGCAGTTCTTC.